A selection of T cell receptor beta chains follows, all from one sample in a study of intratumoral heterogeneity in liver cancer. The repertoire was sequenced with immunoSEQ multiplex PCR; TCRdb's copy has only in-frame clones and lacks some. The data hold 5,500 to 7,500 clones, with around 68% observed a single time. This sample comprised tumor-adjacent normal tissue, obtained before any cancer treatment. The receptors here all came from a man aged 65 to 85 with hepatocellular carcinoma. The CDR3 runs from the conserved cysteine through the conserved F or W. The order of the fields is D gene, CDR3 length, clone size, V gene, J gene, CDR3 DNA, CDR3 protein. D genes are given only for firm matches. A clone size is listed for some rows: how often the clone was seen (once, few, many), or a class if it is expanded.

>-|14|large|TRBV9|TRBJ2-7
TGTGCCAGCAGCGCCCGGGACTGGGCCTACGAGCAGTACTTC
CASSARDWAYEQYF
>-|13|-|TRBV4-3|TRBJ1-6
TGCGCCAGCAGCCAAGAAGTGAGGGCACCCCTCCACTTT
CASSQEVRAPLHF
>-|13|-|TRBV5-4|TRBJ1-1
TGTGCCAGCAGAGGGAGTCCCCAGGGTGAAGCTTTCTTT
CASRGSPQGEAFF
>-|15|-|TRBV2|TRBJ2-7
TGTGCCAGCAGTTCAAATGGGCTCTCTGACTCCGAGCAGTACTTC
CASSSNGLSDSEQYF
>TRBD1|15|-|TRBV28|TRBJ1-1
TGTGCCAGCAGTTTGGTGGGACAGGGGAACACTGAAGCTTTCTTT
CASSLVGQGNTEAFF
>-|11|-|TRBV15|TRBJ1-1
TGTGCCACCAGCAAGATGGGGCGGGCTTTCTTT
CATSKMGRAFF
>TRBD1|16|-|TRBV15|TRBJ1-2
TGTGCCACCAGCAGAGCCGGGACAGGGGGCGCAAGGGGCTACACCTTC
CATSRAGTGGARGYTF
>-|16|-|TRBV7-9|TRBJ2-5
TGTGCCAGCAGCTTAGGTCTCGGGCAGGAGCAAGAGACCCAGTACTTC
CASSLGLGQEQETQYF
>-|13|medium-sized|TRBV19|TRBJ1-1
TGTGCCAGTAGTGCTACAGGGTACACTGAAGCTTTCTTT
CASSATGYTEAFF
>-|13|-|TRBV7-2|TRBJ1-5
TGTGCCAGCAGTGAGCAAAGCAATCAGCCCCAGCATTTT
CASSEQSNQPQHF